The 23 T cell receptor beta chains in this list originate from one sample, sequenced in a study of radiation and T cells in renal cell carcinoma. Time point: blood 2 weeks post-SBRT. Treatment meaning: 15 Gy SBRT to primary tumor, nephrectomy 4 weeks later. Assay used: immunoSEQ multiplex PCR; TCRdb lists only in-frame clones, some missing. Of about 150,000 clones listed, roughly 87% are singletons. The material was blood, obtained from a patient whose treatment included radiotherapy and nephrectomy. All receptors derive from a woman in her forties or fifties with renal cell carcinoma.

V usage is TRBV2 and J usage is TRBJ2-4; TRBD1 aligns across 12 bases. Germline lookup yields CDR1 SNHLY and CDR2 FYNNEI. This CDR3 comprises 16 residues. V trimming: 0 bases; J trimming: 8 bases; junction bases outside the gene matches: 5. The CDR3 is CASSEAGTGGRDIQYF. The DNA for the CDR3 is TGTGCCAGCAGTGAAGCCGGGACAGGGGGCAGGGACATTCAGTACTTC.

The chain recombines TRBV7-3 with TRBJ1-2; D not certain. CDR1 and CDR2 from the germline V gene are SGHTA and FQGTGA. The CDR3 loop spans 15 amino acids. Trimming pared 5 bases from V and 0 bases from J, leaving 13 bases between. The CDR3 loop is CASSPTPSANYGYTF. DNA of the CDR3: TGTGCCAGCAGCCCGACGCCCTCAGCTAACTATGGCTACACCTTC.

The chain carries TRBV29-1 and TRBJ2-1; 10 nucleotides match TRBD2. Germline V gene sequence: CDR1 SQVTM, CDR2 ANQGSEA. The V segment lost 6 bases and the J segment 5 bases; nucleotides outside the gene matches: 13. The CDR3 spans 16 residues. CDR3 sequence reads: CSVNPSLAGVDNEQFF. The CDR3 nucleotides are TGCAGCGTCAATCCCTCGCTAGCGGGGGTGGACAATGAGCAGTTCTTC.

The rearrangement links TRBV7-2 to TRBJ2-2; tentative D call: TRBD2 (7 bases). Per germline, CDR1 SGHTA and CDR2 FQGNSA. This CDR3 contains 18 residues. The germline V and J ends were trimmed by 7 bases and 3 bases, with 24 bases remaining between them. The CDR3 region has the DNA TGTGCCAGCAACCAACGGGGGGCCTTATCAGGCTACACCGGGGAGCTGTTTTTT. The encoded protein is CASNQRGALSGYTGELFF.

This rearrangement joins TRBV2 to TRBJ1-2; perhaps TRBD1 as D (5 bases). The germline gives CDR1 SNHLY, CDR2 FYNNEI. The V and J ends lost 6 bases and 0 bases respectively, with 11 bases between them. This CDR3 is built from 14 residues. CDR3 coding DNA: TGTGCCAGCAGGAGCCGACAGTCTAACTATGGCTACACCTTC. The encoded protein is CASRSRQSNYGYTF.

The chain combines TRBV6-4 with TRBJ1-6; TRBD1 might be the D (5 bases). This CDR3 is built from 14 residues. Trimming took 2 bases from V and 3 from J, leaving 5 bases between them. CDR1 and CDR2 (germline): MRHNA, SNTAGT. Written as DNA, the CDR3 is TGTGCCAGCAGTGACGACAGCTATAATTCACCCCTCCACTTT. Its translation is CASSDDSYNSPLHF.

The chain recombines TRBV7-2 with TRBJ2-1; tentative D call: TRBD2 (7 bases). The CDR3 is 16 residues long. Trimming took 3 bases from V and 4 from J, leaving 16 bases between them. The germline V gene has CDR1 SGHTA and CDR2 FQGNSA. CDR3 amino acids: CASSFHAGASYNEQFF. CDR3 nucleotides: TGTGCCAGCAGCTTCCACGCGGGGGCAAGTTACAATGAGCAGTTCTTC.

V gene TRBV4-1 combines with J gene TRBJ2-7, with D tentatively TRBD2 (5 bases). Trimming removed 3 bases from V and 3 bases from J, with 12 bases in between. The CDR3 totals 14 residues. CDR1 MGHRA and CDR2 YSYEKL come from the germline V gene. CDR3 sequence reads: CASSQRVSSYEQYF. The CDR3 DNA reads TGCGCCAGCAGCCAGAGGGTCTCAAGCTACGAGCAGTACTTC.

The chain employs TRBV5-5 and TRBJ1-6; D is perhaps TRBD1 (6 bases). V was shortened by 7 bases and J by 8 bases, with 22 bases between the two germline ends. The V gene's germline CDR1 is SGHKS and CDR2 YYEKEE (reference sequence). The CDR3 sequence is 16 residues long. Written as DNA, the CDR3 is TGTGCCAGCCGATCGACAACAGGGAGCGGTGATTCACCCCTCCACTTT. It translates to CASRSTTGSGDSPLHF.

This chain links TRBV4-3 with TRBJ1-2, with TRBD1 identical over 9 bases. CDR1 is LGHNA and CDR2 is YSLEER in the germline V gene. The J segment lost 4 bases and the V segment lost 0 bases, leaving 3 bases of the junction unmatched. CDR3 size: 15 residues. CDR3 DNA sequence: TGCGCCAGCAGCCAAGATCGGACAGGGGCCTATGGCTACACCTTC. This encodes CASSQDRTGAYGYTF.

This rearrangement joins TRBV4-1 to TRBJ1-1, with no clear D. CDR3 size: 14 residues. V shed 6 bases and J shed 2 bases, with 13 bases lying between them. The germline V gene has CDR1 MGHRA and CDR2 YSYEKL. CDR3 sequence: CASRSVRVNTEAFF. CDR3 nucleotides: TGCGCCAGCAGGTCAGTTAGGGTTAACACTGAAGCTTTCTTT.

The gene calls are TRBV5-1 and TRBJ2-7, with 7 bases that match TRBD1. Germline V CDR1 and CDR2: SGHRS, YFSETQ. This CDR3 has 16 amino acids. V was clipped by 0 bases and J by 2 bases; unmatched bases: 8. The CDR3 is CASSLVSGTEAYEQYF. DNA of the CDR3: TGCGCCAGCAGCTTGGTCTCCGGGACAGAGGCCTACGAGCAGTACTTC.

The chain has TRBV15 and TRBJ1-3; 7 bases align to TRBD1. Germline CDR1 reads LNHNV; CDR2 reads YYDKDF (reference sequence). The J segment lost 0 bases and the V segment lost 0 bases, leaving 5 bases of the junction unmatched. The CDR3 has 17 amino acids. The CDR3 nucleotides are TGTGCCACCAGCAGAGACCGAGACAGGGTCTCTGGAAACACCATATATTTT. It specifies CATSRDRDRVSGNTIYF.

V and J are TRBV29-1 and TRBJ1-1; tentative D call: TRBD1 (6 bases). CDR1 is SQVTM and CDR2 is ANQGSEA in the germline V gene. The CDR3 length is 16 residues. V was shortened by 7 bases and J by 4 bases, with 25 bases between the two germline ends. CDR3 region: CSASGGRGLSGTEAFF. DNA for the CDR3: TGCAGCGCCTCTGGTGGCAGGGGTCTGTCGGGCACTGAAGCTTTCTTT.

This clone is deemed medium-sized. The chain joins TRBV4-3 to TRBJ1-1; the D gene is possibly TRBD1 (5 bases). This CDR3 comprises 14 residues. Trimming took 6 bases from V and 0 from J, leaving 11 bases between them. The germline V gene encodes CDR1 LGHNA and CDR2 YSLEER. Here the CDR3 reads CASSPDSLNTEAFF. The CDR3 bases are TGCGCCAGCAGTCCAGACAGCCTGAACACTGAAGCTTTCTTT.

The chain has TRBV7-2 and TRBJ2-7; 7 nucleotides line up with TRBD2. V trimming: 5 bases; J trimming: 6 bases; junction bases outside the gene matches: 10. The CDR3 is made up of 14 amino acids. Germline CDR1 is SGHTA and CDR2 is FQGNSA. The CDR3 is CASSPGLGSVEQYF. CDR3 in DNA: TGTGCCAGCAGCCCAGGACTAGGCTCCGTCGAGCAGTACTTC.

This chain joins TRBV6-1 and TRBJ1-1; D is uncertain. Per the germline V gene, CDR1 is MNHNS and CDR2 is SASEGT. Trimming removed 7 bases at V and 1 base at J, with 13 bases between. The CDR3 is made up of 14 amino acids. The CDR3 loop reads CASTPGVSNTEAFF. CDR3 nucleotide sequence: TGTGCCAGCACCCCCGGAGTCTCGAACACTGAAGCTTTCTTT.

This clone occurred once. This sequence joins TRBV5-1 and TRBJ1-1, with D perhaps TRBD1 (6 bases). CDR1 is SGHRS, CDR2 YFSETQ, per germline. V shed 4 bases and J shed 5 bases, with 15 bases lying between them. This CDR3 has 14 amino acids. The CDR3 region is CASSIPTGGTEAFF. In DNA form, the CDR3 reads TGCGCCAGCAGCATACCGACAGGCGGGACTGAAGCTTTCTTT.

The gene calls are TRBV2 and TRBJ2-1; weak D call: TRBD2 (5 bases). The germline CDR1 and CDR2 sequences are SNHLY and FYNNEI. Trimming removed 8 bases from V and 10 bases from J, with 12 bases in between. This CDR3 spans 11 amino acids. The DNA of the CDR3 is TGTGCCAGCGGACGGGGTGGGGAGCAGTTCTTC. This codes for CASGRGGEQFF.

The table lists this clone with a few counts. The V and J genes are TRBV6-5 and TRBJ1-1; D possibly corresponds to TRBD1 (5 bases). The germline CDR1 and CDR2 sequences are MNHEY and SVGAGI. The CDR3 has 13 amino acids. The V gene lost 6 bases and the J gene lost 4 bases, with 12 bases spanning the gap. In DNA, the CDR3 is TGTGCCAGCAGCATGACAGCACGCACTGAAGCTTTCTTT. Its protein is CASSMTARTEAFF.

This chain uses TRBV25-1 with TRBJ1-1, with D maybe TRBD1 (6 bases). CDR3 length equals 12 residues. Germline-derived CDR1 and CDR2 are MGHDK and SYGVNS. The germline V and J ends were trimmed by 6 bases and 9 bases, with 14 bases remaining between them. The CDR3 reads CASRREGGKAFF. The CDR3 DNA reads TGTGCCAGCAGGAGAGAAGGGGGTAAAGCTTTCTTT.

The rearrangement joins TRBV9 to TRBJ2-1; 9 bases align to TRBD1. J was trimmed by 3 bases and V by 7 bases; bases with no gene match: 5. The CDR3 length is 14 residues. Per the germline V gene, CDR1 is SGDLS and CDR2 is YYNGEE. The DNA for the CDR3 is TGTGCCAGCGGGGGACAGGGCTACTACAATGAGCAGTTCTTC. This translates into CASGGQGYYNEQFF.

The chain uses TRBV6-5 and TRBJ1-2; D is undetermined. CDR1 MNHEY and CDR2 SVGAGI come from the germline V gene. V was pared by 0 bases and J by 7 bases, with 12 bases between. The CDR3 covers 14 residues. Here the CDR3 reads CASSYSSQTSGYTF. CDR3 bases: TGTGCCAGCAGTTACTCGAGTCAGACGAGTGGCTACACCTTC.